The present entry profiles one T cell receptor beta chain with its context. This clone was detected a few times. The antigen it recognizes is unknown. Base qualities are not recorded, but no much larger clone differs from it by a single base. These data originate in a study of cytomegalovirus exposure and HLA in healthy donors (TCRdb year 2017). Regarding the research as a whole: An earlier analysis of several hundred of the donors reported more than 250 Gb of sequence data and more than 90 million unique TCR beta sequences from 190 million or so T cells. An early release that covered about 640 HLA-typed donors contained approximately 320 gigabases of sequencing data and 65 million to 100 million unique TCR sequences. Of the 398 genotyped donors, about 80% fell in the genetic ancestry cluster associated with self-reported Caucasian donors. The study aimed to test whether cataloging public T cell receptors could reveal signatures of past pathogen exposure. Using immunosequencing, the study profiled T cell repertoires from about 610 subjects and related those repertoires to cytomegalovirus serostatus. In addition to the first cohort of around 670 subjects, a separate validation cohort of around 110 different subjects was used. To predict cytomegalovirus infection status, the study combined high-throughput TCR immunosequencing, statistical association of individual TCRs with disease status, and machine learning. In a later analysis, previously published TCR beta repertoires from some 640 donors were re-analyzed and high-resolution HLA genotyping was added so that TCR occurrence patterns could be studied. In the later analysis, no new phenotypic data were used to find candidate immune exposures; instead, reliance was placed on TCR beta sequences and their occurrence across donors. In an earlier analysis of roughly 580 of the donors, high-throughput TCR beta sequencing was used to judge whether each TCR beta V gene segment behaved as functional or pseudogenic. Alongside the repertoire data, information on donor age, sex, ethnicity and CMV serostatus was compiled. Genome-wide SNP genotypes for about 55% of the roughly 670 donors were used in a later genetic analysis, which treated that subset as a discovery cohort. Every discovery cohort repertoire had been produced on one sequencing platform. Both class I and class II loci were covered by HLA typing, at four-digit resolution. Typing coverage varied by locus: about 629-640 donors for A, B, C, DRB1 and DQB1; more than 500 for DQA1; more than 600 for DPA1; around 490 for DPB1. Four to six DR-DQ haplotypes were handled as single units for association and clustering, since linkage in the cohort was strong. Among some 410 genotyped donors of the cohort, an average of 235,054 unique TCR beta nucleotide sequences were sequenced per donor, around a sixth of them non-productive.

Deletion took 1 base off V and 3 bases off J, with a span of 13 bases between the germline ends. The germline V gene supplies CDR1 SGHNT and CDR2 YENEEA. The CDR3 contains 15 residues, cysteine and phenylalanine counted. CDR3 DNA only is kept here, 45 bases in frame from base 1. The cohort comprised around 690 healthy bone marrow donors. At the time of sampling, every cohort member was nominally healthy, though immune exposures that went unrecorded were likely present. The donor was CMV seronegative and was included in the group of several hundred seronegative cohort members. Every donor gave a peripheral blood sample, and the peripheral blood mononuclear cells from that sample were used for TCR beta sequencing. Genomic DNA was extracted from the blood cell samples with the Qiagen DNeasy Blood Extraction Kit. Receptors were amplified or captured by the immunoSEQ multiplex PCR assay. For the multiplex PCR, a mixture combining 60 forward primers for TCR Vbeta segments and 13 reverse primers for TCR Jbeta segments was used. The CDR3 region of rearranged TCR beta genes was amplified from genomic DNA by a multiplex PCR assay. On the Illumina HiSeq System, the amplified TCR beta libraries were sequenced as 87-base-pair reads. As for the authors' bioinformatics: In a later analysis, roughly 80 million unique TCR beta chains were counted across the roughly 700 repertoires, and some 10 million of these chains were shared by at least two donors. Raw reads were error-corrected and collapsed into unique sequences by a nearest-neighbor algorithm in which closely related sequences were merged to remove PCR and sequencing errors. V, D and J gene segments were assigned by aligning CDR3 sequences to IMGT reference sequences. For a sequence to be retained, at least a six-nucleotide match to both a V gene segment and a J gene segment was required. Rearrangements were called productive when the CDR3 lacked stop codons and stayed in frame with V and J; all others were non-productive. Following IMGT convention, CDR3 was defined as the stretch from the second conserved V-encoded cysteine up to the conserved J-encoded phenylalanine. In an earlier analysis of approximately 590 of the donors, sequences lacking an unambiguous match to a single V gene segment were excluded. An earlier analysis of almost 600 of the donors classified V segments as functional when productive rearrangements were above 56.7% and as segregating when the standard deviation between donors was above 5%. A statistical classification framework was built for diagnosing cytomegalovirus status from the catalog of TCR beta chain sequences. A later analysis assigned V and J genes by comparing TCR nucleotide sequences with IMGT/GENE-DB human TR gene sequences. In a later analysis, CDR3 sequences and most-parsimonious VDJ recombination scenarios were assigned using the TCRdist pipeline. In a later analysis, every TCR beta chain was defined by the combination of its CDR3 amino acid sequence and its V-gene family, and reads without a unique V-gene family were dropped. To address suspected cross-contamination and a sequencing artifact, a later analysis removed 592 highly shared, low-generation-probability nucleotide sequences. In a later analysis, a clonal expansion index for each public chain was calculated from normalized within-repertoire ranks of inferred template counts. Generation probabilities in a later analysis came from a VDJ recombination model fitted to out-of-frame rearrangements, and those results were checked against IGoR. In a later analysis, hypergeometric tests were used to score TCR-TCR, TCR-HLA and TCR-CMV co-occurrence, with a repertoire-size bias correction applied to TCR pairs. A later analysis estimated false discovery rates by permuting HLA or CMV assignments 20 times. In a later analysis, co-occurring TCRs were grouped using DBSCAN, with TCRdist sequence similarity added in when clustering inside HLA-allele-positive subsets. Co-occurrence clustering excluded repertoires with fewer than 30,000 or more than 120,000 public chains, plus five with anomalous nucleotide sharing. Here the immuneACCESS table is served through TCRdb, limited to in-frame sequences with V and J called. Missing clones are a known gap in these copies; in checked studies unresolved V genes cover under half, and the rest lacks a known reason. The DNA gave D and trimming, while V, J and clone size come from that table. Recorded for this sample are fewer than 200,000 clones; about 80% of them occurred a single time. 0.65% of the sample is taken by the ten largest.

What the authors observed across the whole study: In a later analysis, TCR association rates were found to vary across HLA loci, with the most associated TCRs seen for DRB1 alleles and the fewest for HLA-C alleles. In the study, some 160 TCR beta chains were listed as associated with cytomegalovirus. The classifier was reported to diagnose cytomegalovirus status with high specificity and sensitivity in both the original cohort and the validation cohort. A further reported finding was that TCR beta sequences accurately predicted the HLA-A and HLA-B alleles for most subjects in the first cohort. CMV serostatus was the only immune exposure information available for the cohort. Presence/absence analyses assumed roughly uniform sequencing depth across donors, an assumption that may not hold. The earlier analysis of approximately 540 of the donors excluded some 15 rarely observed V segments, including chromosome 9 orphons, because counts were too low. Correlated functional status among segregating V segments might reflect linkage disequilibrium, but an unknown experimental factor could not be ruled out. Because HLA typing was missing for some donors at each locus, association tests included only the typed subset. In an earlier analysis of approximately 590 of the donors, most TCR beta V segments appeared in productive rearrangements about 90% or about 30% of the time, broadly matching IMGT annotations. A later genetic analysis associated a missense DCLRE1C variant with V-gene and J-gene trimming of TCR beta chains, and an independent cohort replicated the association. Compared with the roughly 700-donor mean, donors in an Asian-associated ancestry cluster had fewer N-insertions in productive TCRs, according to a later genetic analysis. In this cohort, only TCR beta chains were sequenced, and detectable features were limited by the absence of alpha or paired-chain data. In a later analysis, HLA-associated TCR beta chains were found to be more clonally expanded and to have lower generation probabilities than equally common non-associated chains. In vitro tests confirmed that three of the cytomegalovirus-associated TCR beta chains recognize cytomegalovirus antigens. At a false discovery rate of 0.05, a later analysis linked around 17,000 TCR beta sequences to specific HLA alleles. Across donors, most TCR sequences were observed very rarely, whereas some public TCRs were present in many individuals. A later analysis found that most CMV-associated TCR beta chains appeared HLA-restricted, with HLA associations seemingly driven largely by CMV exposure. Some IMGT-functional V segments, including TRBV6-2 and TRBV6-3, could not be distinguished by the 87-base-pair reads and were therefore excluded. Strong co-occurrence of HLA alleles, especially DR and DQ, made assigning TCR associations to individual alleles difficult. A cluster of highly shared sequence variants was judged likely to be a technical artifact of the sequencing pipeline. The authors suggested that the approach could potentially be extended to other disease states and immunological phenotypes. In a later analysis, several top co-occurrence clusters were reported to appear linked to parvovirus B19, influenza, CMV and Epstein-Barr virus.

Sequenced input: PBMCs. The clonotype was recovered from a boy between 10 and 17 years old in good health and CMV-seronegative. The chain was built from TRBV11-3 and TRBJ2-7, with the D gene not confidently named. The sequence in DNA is TGTGCCAGCAGCTTAGGGGCTGGTGATCACTACGAGCAGTACTTC. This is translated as CASSLGAGDHYEQYF. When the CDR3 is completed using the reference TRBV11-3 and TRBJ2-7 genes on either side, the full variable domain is EAGVVQSPRYKIIEKKQPVAFWCNPISGHNTLYWYLQNLGQGPELLIRYENEEAVDDSQLPKDRFSAERLKGVDSTLKIQPAELGDSAVYLCASSLGAGDHYEQYFGPGTRLTVT.